The present T cell receptor (beta chain) was sequenced within a study of shared clonotypes between healthy human individuals. This clone turned up a few times. Germline CDR1 PRHDT, CDR2 FYEKMQ (reference sequence). The length of the CDR3 is 17 residues. Trimming shortened V by 1 base and J by 4 bases, and 14 bases separated the two germline ends. CD8 cells regarded as naive lacked CD45RO, were positively chosen for CCR7, and omitted terminally differentiated effector memory CD45RA+ cells. HIV-negative, healthy adults without recent acute infections or vaccinations were the donors. The data were produced by immunoSEQ multiplex PCR, yet TCRdb's version contains in-frame clones alone and is incomplete. The repertoire has under 2,000,000 clones, about 95% of them found once; the top ten carry 1.2%.

Sequenced: naive CD8+ T cells sorted from blood. The chain joins TRBV13 to TRBJ1-6; no clear D. The source is a man aged 18 to 30 in good health. In DNA, the CDR3 is TGTGCCAGCAGCTTAGCCGAGGAAGGCAGTTATAATTCACCCCTCCACTTT. As protein: CASSLAEEGSYNSPLHF.